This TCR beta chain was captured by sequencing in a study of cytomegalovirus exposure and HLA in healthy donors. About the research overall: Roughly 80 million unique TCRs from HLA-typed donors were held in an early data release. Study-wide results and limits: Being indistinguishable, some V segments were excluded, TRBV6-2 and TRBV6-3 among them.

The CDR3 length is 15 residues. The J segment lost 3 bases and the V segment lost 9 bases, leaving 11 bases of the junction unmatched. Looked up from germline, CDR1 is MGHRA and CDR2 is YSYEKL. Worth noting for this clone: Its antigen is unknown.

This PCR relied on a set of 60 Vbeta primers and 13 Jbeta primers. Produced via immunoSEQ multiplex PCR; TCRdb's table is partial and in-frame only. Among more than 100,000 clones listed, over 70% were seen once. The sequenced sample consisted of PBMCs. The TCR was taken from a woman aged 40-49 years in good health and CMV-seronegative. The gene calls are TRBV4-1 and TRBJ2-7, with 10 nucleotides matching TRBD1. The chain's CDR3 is CASSPGTGALYEQYF. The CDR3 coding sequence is TGCGCCAGTTCGCCGGGGACAGGGGCCCTCTACGAGCAGTACTTC.